This TCR beta chain originates from a study of blood T cells in healthy people across ages. Primed by a sample-barcoded 5' primer and a J-beta primer mix, a second PCR proceeded for about 7 to 11 cycles. Via MiXCR, TCRdb re-called the 5' RACE reads, giving one row per CDR3 protein. This sample has 540,000 or so distinct CDR3 sequences; 24% occur once, and the top ten carry around 10%. The CDR3 has 15 residues. The germline gives CDR1 MDHEN, CDR2 SYDVKM. Concerning this clonotype: Its antigen is undetermined. The junction does not match germline at one end; this may be a read error.

Overall study findings and caveats: Estimates of diversity drawn from one million T cells were considered underestimates. A greater number of naive CD4+ cells and higher diversity distinguished long-lived donors from aged donors.

In addition, the sample was reused for a study of T cells of mothers and their children. That source notes: Extracted RNA, in its entirety, went into cDNA synthesis at around 1.5 ug per 15 ul. The M1S primer of the second PCR added sample barcodes and 2-4 random nucleotides.

Input material: blood. The genes are TRBV28 and TRBJ2-5; TRBD1 matches 8 bases. This sequence originates from a boy younger than 18 in good health. CDR3 nucleotide sequence: TGTGCCAGCAGTAAGCCCGGGACAGGCACCTACGGGCAGCACTTC. Protein product: CASSKPGTGTYGQHF.